The clone carrying this TCR beta chain was found many times. Via MiXCR, TCRdb re-called the 5' RACE reads, giving one row per CDR3 protein. The table lists 49,000 or so distinct CDR3 sequences, under 7% of them singletons. The length of the CDR3 is 15 residues. The J segment lost 5 bases and the V segment lost 4 bases, leaving 9 bases of the junction unmatched. Germline values: CDR1 SEHNR, CDR2 FQNEAQ (reference sequence). The data were taken from a study of early T cells in non-severe SARS-CoV-2 infection. The TCR comes from an adult who was a healthcare worker with PCR-confirmed SARS-CoV-2 infection or an uninfected control (not recorded which). The sequences come from whole blood, collected at baseline. The chain recombines TRBV7-9 with TRBJ2-3, with 7 bases that match TRBD1. The CDR3 is CASSWGQSDGDTQYF. Written as DNA, the CDR3 is TGTGCCAGCAGCTGGGGACAGAGCGATGGAGATACGCAGTATTTT.